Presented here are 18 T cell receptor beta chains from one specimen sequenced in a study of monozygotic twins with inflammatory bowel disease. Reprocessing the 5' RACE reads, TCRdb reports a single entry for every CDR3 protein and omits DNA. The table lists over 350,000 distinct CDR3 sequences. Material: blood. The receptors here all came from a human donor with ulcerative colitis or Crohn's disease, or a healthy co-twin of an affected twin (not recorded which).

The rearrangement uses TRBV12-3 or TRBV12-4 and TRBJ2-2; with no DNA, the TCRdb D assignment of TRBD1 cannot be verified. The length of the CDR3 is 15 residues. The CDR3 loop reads CASSSGQGFTGELFF.

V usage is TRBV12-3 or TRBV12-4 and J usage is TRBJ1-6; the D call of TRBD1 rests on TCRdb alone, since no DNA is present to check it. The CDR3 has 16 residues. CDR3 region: CASSFRPGEDNSPLHF.

Here the CDR3 reads CASSPGQSPYGYTF. This rearrangement joins TRBV12-3 or TRBV12-4 to TRBJ1-2; absent DNA, TCRdb's TRBD1 call cannot be checked. This CDR3 region has 14 residues.

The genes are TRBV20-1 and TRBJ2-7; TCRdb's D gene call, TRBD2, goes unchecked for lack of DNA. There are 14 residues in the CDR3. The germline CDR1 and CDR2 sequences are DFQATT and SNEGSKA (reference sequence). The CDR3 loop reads CSAREGRAKTGQYF.

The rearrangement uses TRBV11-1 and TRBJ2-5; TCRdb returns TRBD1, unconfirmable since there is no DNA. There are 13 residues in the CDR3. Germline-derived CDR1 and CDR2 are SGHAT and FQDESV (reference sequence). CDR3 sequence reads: CASSRRTGETQYF.

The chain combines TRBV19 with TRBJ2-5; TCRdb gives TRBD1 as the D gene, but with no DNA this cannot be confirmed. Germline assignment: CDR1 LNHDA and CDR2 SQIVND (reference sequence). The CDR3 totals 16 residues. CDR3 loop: CASSIGWDRRMETQYF.

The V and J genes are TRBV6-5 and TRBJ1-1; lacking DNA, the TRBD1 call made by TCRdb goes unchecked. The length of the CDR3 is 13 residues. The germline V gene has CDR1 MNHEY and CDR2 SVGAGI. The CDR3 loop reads CASSWGLRTEAFF.

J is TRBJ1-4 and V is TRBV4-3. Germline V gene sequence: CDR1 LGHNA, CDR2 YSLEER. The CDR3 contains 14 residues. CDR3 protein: CASMLAVNNEKLFF.

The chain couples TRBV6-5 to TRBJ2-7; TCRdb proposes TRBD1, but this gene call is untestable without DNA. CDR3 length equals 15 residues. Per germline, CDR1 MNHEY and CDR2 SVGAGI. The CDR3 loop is CASSYEPGGTYEQYF.

The CDR3 region is CASSLEWGGYNEQFF. The rearrangement uses TRBV5-4 and TRBJ2-1; TCRdb outputs TRBD1, but without DNA this stays unchecked. The CDR3 is 15 residues long. CDR1 is SGHNT, CDR2 YYREEE, per germline (reference sequence).

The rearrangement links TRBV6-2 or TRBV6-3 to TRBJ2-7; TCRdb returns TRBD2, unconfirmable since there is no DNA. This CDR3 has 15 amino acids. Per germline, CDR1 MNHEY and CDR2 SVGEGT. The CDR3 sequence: CASSYVAGGPYEQYF.

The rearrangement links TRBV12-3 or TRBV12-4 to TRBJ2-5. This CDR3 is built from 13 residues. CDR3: CASISSGQETQYF.

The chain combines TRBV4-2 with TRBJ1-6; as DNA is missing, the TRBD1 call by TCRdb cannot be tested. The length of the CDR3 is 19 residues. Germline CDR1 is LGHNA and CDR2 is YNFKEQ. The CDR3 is CASSQDLPGTALYNSPLHF.

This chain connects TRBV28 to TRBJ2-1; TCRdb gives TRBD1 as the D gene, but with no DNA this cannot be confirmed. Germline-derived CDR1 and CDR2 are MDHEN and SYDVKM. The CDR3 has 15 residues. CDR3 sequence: CASSLSRSGQGNRFF.

CDR3 amino acids: CASSSTGGKDTQYF. V gene TRBV5-4 combines with J gene TRBJ2-3; TCRdb reports TRBD1, a call that lacks DNA to check it against. CDR1 and CDR2 (germline): SGHNT, YYREEE (reference sequence). The CDR3 loop spans 14 amino acids.

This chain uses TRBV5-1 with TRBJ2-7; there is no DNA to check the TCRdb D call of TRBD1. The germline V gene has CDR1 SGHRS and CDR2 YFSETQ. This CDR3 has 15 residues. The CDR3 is CASSSLPGQGDEQYF.

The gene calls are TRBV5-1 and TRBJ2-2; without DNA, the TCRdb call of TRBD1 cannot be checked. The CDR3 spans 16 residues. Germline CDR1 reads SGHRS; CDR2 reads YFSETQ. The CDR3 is CASSTGTLANTGELFF. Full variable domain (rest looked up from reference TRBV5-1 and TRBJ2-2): KAGVTQTPRYLIKTRGQQVTLSCSPISGHRSVSWYQQTPGQGLQFLFEYFSETQRNKGNFPGRFSGRQFSNSRSEMNVSTLELGDSALYLCASSTGTLANTGELFFGEGSRLTVL.

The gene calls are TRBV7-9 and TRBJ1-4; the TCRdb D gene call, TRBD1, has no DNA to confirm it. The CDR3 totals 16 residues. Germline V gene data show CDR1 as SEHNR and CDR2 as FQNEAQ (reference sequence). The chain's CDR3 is CASSSPVRATNEKLFF.